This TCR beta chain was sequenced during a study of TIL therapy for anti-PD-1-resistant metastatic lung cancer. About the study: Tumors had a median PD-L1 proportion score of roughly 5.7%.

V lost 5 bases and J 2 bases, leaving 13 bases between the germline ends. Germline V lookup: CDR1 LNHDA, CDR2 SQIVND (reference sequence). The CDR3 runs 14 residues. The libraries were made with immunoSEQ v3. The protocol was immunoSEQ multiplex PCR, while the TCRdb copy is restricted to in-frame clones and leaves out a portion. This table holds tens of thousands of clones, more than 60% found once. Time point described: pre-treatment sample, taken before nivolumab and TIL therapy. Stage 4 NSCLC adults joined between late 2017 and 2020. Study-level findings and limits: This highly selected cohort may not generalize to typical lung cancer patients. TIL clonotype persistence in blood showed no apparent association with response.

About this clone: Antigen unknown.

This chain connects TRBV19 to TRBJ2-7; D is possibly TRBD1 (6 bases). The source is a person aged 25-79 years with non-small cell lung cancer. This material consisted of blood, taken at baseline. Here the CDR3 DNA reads TGTGCCAGTAGTCTTCTACAGGGTCCCTACGAGCAGTACTTC. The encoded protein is CASSLLQGPYEQYF.